These T cell receptor beta chains were read from a single sample in a study of cytomegalovirus exposure and HLA in healthy donors. Profiled with immunoSEQ multiplex PCR; TCRdb holds only in-frame clones, not every one. The table has fewer than 150,000 clones, around 70% seen once. The material sequenced was PBMCs. These receptors were collected from a woman in her fifties or sixties in good health and CMV-seropositive. Both conserved end residues are trimmed from each CDR3. Fields, in order: J gene, D gene, clone size, V gene, CDR3 protein. A D gene is named only where the DNA matches it firmly. The size of a clone is reported for some rows only, either as once, few or many, or as a class for expanded clones.

TRBJ2-1,NA,NA,TRBV7-8,ASSPLGDEQF
TRBJ2-1,NA,few,TRBV6-5,ASNLVGRYNEQF
TRBJ2-3,TRBD2,NA,TRBV6-1,ASSEVLLAGTDTQY
TRBJ2-1,TRBD1,NA,TRBV6-1,ASSERTGYEQF
TRBJ1-2,NA,NA,TRBV28,ASRREDNYGYT
TRBJ1-4,NA,NA,TRBV27,ASSPAYLASGEKLF
TRBJ1-1,NA,NA,TRBV11-2,ASSLVPDLGAF
TRBJ1-4,NA,NA,TRBV29-1,SVVETEGATNEKLF
TRBJ1-2,NA,few,TRBV5-1,ASSFGAEGAGYT
TRBJ1-2,NA,NA,TRBV21-1,ASSKVVQGLPYCNYGYT
TRBJ2-6,NA,once,TRBV9,ASSFNDRSGANVLT
TRBJ1-2,TRBD1,NA,TRBV27,ASSPTPTGNYGYT
TRBJ2-7,TRBD2,few,TRBV7-2,ASSLGSGVSYEQY
TRBJ2-5,NA,NA,TRBV4-2,ASSQDLQGKRARETQY
TRBJ2-2,NA,NA,TRBV7-3,ASTRDSNTGELF
TRBJ1-5,TRBD1,once,TRBV5-6,ASSFGTGGQPQH
TRBJ2-5,NA,once,TRBV7-9,ASSLLQFGETQY
TRBJ2-7,TRBD2,NA,TRBV7-8,ASSLAGRGTYEQY
TRBJ2-7,TRBD1,NA,TRBV19,ASSIGTGPYEQY
TRBJ1-5,NA,NA,TRBV28,ASSLYPSSNQPQH
TRBJ2-5,NA,NA,TRBV5-6,ASSLLGQLQETQY
TRBJ2-7,NA,NA,TRBV19,ASSMVPGDYEQY
TRBJ2-7,NA,NA,TRBV29-1,SVRGTSNEQY
TRBJ2-7,NA,NA,TRBV5-1,ASSWRNYTALAYEQY
TRBJ1-2,TRBD1,NA,TRBV19,ASQDREGNYGYT
TRBJ1-5,NA,NA,TRBV7-2,ASSPAGNQPQH
TRBJ1-3,NA,NA,TRBV6-6,ASSYTGTLTGNTIY
TRBJ2-7,NA,NA,TRBV4-1,ASSQVISYEQY